This TCR beta chain was recorded in a study of Graves' ophthalmopathy and Graves' hyperthyroidism. Study outcomes and limitations: Ophthalmopathy progression was predicted by the model at about 69% sensitivity and roughly 72% specificity. Most clonotypes expanded in thyroid above 0.001 frequency were present in blood too.

CDR1 is SQVTM, CDR2 ANQGSEA, per germline. V was shortened by 5 bases and J by 1 base, with 8 bases between the two germline ends. CDR3 size: 12 residues. RNA transcripts yielded amplified TCR beta CDR3 regions. First-round RT-PCR used HTBI primers; second-round multiplex PCR followed. A single record per CDR3 protein comes from TCRdb applying MiXCR to the multiplex PCR reads. The sample comprises a few hundred thousand distinct CDR3 sequences, roughly 15% of which are singletons, and about 7% rests with the top ten. This clonotype was observed at least ten times. Its antigen is as yet unknown. J is TRBJ1-2 and V is TRBV29-1, with no clear D. Sequencing was done on a sample of peripheral blood. The clonotype originates from a woman in her late teens or twenties with stable Graves' hyperthyroidism. The DNA of the CDR3 is TGCAGCGTTACCGACGATAACTATGGCTACACCTTC. Its translation is CSVTDDNYGYTF.